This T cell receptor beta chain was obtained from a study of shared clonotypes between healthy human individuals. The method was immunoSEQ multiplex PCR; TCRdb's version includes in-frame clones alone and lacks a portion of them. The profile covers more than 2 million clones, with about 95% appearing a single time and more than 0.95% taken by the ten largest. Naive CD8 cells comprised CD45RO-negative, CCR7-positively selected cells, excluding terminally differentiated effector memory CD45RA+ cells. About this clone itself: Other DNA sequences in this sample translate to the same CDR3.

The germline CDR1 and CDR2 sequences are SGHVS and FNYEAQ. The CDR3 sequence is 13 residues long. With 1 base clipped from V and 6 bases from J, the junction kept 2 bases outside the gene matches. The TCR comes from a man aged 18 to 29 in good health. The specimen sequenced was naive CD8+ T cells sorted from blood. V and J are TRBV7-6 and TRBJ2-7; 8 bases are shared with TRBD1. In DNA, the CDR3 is TGTGCCAGCAGCTTAGGGACAGGGAGCGAGCAGTACTTC. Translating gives CASSLGTGSEQYF.